The next 29 T cell receptor beta chains were all read from a single sample in a study of chemoradiotherapy in HPV16-positive cancers. Sequenced by immunoSEQ multiplex PCR; TCRdb stores in-frame clones only, minus some. This table has almost 6,000 clones, 80% appearing once. The specimen was taken from a patient who underwent chemoradiotherapy. Receptor source: a human donor with HPV-associated anogenital cancer.

The gene calls are TRBV19 and TRBJ1-5, with unresolved D. Trimming stripped 3 bases from V and 1 base from J, with 7 bases between. This CDR3 has 14 residues. Per germline, CDR1 LNHDA and CDR2 SQIVND (reference sequence). The CDR3, as DNA: TGTGCCAGTAGTATTCGAGGGAGCAATCAGCCCCAGCATTTT. Translating gives CASSIRGSNQPQHF.

The CDR3 DNA reads as TGCGCCAGCGGTCGACTAGCGGGGACAGATACGCAGTATTTT. As protein: CASGRLAGTDTQYF. The rearrangement links TRBV5-1 to TRBJ2-3; 11 bases are a match to TRBD2. J gave up 3 bases and V 7 bases, and 4 bases lay outside the gene matches. Germline V CDR1 and CDR2: SGHRS, YFSETQ. The CDR3 runs 14 residues.

This clone was detected only a few times. This chain uses TRBV27 with TRBJ2-7, with D unclear. The CDR3 extends over 14 amino acids. Per the germline V gene, CDR1 is MNHEY and CDR2 is SMNVEV (reference sequence). V was clipped by 2 bases and J by 3 bases, with 11 bases between them. The CDR3 here is CASSLRVTHYEQYF. CDR3 coding DNA: TGTGCCAGCAGTTTAAGAGTCACGCACTACGAGCAGTACTTC.

The rearrangement joins TRBV13 to TRBJ2-7; 11 nucleotides match TRBD2. The CDR3 sequence is 18 residues long. Trimming took 5 bases from V and 2 from J; bases not matched to a gene: 14. The germline V gene has CDR1 PRHDT and CDR2 FYEKMQ (reference sequence). CDR3 sequence reads: CASSRSPLTSGTTYEQYF. DNA of the CDR3: TGTGCCAGCAGCAGAAGCCCGTTGACTAGCGGGACCACCTACGAGCAGTACTTC.

This clone was counted a few times. The gene calls are TRBV7-3 and TRBJ1-5; D is undetermined. The CDR3 sequence is 10 residues long. Trimming removed 5 bases at V and 5 bases at J, with 1 base between. Germline lookup yields CDR1 SGHTA and CDR2 FQGTGA. CDR3 in amino acids: CASSHQPQHF. The CDR3 DNA sequence: TGTGCCAGCAGCCATCAGCCCCAGCATTTT.

The chain links TRBV5-8 to TRBJ2-7; 7 bases are shared with TRBD1. The length of the CDR3 is 18 residues. V dropped 3 bases and J dropped 2; count of bases not matched to a gene: 17. Germline V gene lookup returns CDR1 SGHTS and CDR2 YDEGEE. The DNA of the CDR3 is TGTGCCAGCAGCTCACCGTCCAGGACAGGCCTCGACCCCTACGAGCAGTACGTC. Its translation: CASSSPSRTGLDPYEQYV.

This chain links TRBV29-1 with TRBJ1-2, with D possibly TRBD1 on 5 matching bases. V lost 4 bases to trimming and J lost 1 base, with 16 bases between them. The CDR3 is made up of 15 amino acids. The germline gives CDR1 SQVTM, CDR2 ANQGSEA. Written as DNA, the CDR3 is TGCAGCGTTGCTGTACGGGACTCACTTAACTATGGCTACACCTTC. Its translation is CSVAVRDSLNYGYTF.

The chain couples TRBV6-5 to TRBJ1-1; possible D gene TRBD1, 6 bases. The germline CDR1 and CDR2 sequences are MNHEY and SVGAGI. The CDR3 spans 15 residues. The germline V and J ends were trimmed by 7 bases and 6 bases, with 21 bases remaining between them. The CDR3 region has the DNA TGTGCCAGCATGGTTTCGTATCGGGGGGCGTCTGAAGCTTTCTTT. It encodes CASMVSYRGASEAFF.

V usage is TRBV5-1 and J usage is TRBJ2-3; D uncertain. CDR1 and CDR2 from the germline V gene are SGHRS and YFSETQ. The CDR3 has 13 amino acids. Trimming took 4 bases from V and 2 from J, leaving 8 bases between them. CDR3 region: CASSELYTDTQYF. In nucleotides, the CDR3 is TGCGCCAGCAGCGAACTATACACAGATACGCAGTATTTT.

For the CDR3, the DNA is TGTGCCAGCAGCCCCCAGGGTATGGGGGGCTCAAGGAATGAGCAGTTCTTC. As protein: CASSPQGMGGSRNEQFF. The gene calls are TRBV7-8 and TRBJ2-1; either TRBD1 or TRBD2 may supply D (6 bases each). V was clipped by 5 bases and J by 7 bases, with 24 bases between them. CDR1 and CDR2 (germline): SGHVS, FQNEAQ. This CDR3 contains 17 residues.

This rearrangement joins TRBV7-2 to TRBJ2-7, with D unclear. The CDR3 contains 12 residues. The V gene lost 4 bases and the J gene lost 7 bases, with 11 bases spanning the gap. Germline CDR1 and CDR2: SGHTA and FQGNSA. In DNA form, the CDR3 reads TGTGCCAGCAGCTACGCCCCGTGGGAGCAGTACTTC. The encoded protein is CASSYAPWEQYF.

This clone was seen only once. The V and J genes are TRBV11-3 and TRBJ1-1, with 7 bases identical to TRBD1. This CDR3 has 14 residues. Looked up from germline, CDR1 is SGHNT and CDR2 is YENEEA. Unmatched junction bases numbered 3, after V lost 5 bases and J lost 0 bases. CDR3: CASSLQGMNTEAFF. The CDR3 DNA reads TGTGCCAGCAGCCTACAGGGGATGAACACTGAAGCTTTCTTT.

The V gene is TRBV9, the J gene TRBJ2-3, with TRBD2 as a possible D gene (6 bases). This CDR3 has 14 residues. Trimming shortened V by 0 bases and J by 2 bases, and 7 bases separated the two germline ends. The germline gives CDR1 SGDLS, CDR2 YYNGEE. The CDR3 DNA reads TGTGCCAGCAGCGTAGGGACTACCACAGATACGCAGTATTTT. It is translated as CASSVGTTTDTQYF.

V is TRBV2 and J is TRBJ2-7, with a possible D match to TRBD2 (6 bases). Trimming removed 8 bases at V and 3 bases at J, with 17 bases between. This CDR3 has 14 amino acids. Germline V gene data show CDR1 as SNHLY and CDR2 as FYNNEI. For the CDR3, the DNA is TGTGCCAGCGGGGGGAGCTTGGGCCTCTACGAGCAGTACGTC. It codes for CASGGSLGLYEQYV.

Only one count was recorded for this clone. V is TRBV11-2 and J is TRBJ1-3; 8 bases agree with TRBD1. The CDR3 totals 16 residues. From germline, CDR1 is SGHAT and CDR2 FQNNGV. V shed 1 base, J shed 0 bases, and the junction held 2 bases outside the gene matches. The CDR3 spells CASSLGTGSSGNTIYF. CDR3 sequence (DNA): TGTGCCAGCAGCTTAGGGACAGGGTCCTCTGGAAACACCATATATTTT.

The gene calls are TRBV6-1 and TRBJ2-5; 9 bases agree with TRBD2. V shed 2 bases, J shed 5 bases, and the junction held 9 bases outside the gene matches. CDR3 length: 16 amino acids. The germline V gene has CDR1 MNHNS and CDR2 SASEGT. The CDR3: CASSEMRAGGPETQYF. DNA for the CDR3: TGTGCCAGCAGTGAAATGCGGGCGGGGGGGCCGGAGACCCAGTACTTC.

This chain joins TRBV19 and TRBJ2-3, with a possible D match to TRBD1 (5 bases). The CDR3 spans 14 residues. V lost 3 bases and J lost 4, with 11 bases in between. Germline V gene sequence: CDR1 LNHDA, CDR2 SQIVND (reference sequence). CDR3 nucleotide sequence: TGTGCCAGTAGTATCAGGGTGGCTTCAGATACGCAGTATTTT. Residues: CASSIRVASDTQYF.

The chain is built from TRBV6-1 and TRBJ1-2, with 8 nucleotides matching TRBD1. Germline trimming cut 9 bases from V and 7 bases from J; bases unmatched to any gene: 13. Germline-derived CDR1 and CDR2 are MNHNS and SASEGT. The CDR3 runs to 14 residues. CDR3 DNA sequence: TGTGCCAGTACCACAGGGGGTAGTGTAGGTGGCTACACCTTC. Protein: CASTTGGSVGGYTF.

The gene calls are TRBV27 and TRBJ1-1; possibly TRBD1 for D (6 bases). This CDR3 comprises 15 residues. Trimming stripped 3 bases from V and 1 base from J, with 12 bases between. In germline, CDR1 is MNHEY, CDR2 SMNVEV (reference sequence). The CDR3 DNA follows: TGTGCCAGCAGTTTGGCAGGGGCCACGAACACTGAAGCTTTCTTT. Translated, it gives CASSLAGATNTEAFF.

The chain couples TRBV2 to TRBJ2-2, with TRBD1 identical over 8 bases. The CDR3 contains 15 residues. Per germline, CDR1 SNHLY and CDR2 FYNNEI. Trimming removed 6 bases from V and 2 bases from J; junction bases left unmatched: 5. Written as DNA, the CDR3 is TGTGCCAGCAGGACAGGGGAAACTAACACCGGGGAGCTGTTTTTT. This sequence encodes CASRTGETNTGELFF. Full variable domain (outside the CDR3, taken from reference TRBV2 and TRBJ2-2): EPEVTQTPSHQVTQMGQEVILRCVPISNHLYFYWYRQILGQKVEFLVSFYNNEISEKSEIFDDQFSVERPDGSNFTLKIRSTKLEDSAMYFCASRTGETNTGELFFGEGSRLTVL.

The J gene is TRBJ2-3, the V gene TRBV29-1; D not resolved. V dropped 4 bases and J dropped 2 bases, with 10 bases sitting between them. The CDR3 contains 13 residues. Germline CDR1 is SQVTM and CDR2 is ANQGSEA. CDR3 region: CSVAGMNTDTQYF. The CDR3 DNA follows: TGCAGCGTTGCTGGGATGAACACAGATACGCAGTATTTT.

The rearrangement joins TRBV29-1 to TRBJ1-6; D is perhaps TRBD1 (5 bases). CDR1 and CDR2 (germline): SQVTM, ANQGSEA. The CDR3 spans 13 residues. Trimming took off 4 bases at V and 10 bases at J, with 14 bases between the two ends. This CDR3 is CSVGTRDGSPLHF. The CDR3 nucleotides are TGCAGCGTTGGAACGCGGGACGGATCACCCCTCCACTTT.

The J gene is TRBJ1-2, the V gene TRBV5-8, with D maybe TRBD1 (5 bases). The CDR3 spans 14 residues. The ends were cut back, 2 bases at V and 4 bases at J, with 12 bases in the middle. CDR1 SGHTS and CDR2 YDEGEE come from the germline V gene. Written as DNA, the CDR3 is TGTGCCAGCAGCTTATTCAGGGAGTTCTATGGCTACACCTTC. It encodes CASSLFREFYGYTF.

V and J are TRBV7-2 and TRBJ2-2; 7 bases are a match to TRBD1. Germline lookup yields CDR1 SGHTA and CDR2 FQGNSA. V trimming: 6 bases; J trimming: 2 bases; junction bases outside the gene matches: 3. The CDR3 is 14 amino acids. In DNA form, the CDR3 reads TGTGCCAGCAGAGACAGGGCCAACACCGGGGAGCTGTTTTTT. Translated, it gives CASRDRANTGELFF.

The chain carries TRBV9 and TRBJ1-2; D not certain. The CDR3 runs 15 residues. Trimming cost V 6 bases and J 3 bases, with 18 bases left between them. Germline V gene sequence: CDR1 SGDLS, CDR2 YYNGEE. The CDR3, as DNA: TGTGCCAGCACCCTTAATCCCGACGGCTACTATGGCTACACCTTC. It translates to CASTLNPDGYYGYTF.

In this sample, this clone turned up a few times. This chain links TRBV18 with TRBJ1-5; D is unresolved. Germline V gene lookup returns CDR1 KGHSH and CDR2 LQKENI. V was pared by 6 bases and J by 2 bases, with 8 bases between. The CDR3 has 13 amino acids. CDR3: CASSDYGNQPQHF. The CDR3, as DNA: TGTGCCAGCTCCGATTATGGCAATCAGCCCCAGCATTTT.

CDR3 bases: TGTGCCAGCAGCTTAGAAGTGACAGGGCCTGAAGCTTTCTTT. Its protein is CASSLEVTGPEAFF. The chain joins TRBV7-6 to TRBJ1-1, with TRBD1 matching 7 bases. From germline, CDR1 is SGHVS and CDR2 FNYEAQ. The length of the CDR3 is 14 residues. V lost 1 base, J lost 6 bases, and 5 bases stayed unmatched.

V is TRBV18 and J is TRBJ2-7, with 10 bases lining up with TRBD2. This CDR3 contains 16 residues. V lost 2 bases and J lost 3; bases outside the gene matches: 7. Germline V gene lookup returns CDR1 KGHSH and CDR2 LQKENI. CDR3 protein: CASSPNKLAGNYEQYF. CDR3 nucleotides: TGTGCCAGCTCACCAAATAAACTAGCGGGGAACTACGAGCAGTACTTC.

The gene calls are TRBV4-3 and TRBJ2-3; the D is unclear. Germline lookup yields CDR1 LGHNA and CDR2 YSLEER. The CDR3 is 17 residues long. V lost 3 bases and J 1 base, leaving 17 bases between the germline ends. The CDR3 bases are TGCGCCAGCAGCCAGGCATACCGGACGATAGGCACAGATACGCAGTATTTT. As protein: CASSQAYRTIGTDTQYF.